This is a list of T cell receptor beta chains from one sample in a study of blood T cell repertoires in COVID-19. Assay used: immunoSEQ multiplex PCR; TCRdb lists only in-frame clones, some missing. The table records 200,000 to 300,000 clones, 83% of them present only once. Sequencing input: peripheral blood. All receptors derive from a human donor in a cohort sampled during active COVID-19. CDR3s include the opening cysteine and the closing phenylalanine or tryptophan. Fields, in order: J gene, clone size, D gene, V gene, CDR3 protein, CDR3 DNA. A D gene is named only where the DNA matches it firmly. Clone size is stated in some rows and not others, as once, few, many or a class when expanded.

TRBJ2-1,.,TRBD1,TRBV12-3/TRBV12-4,CASAVGTVNEQFF,TGTGCCAGCGCCGTAGGGACAGTGAATGAGCAGTTCTTC
TRBJ1-2,.,TRBD1,TRBV30,CAWSETGDGYTF,TGTGCCTGGAGCGAAACAGGGGATGGCTACACCTTC
TRBJ2-1,.,TRBD2,TRBV28,CASSLSGRAGGRNEQFF,TGTGCCAGCAGTTTATCCGGTCGAGCGGGAGGGCGGAATGAGCAGTTCTTC
TRBJ2-5,.,.,TRBV5-1,CASSLGVRETQYF,TGCGCCAGCAGCTTGGGAGTGAGGGAGACCCAGTACTTC
TRBJ2-7,.,.,TRBV9,CASSVVGAGEQYF,TGTGCCAGCAGCGTAGTAGGTGCGGGCGAGCAGTACTTC
TRBJ2-1,.,TRBD2,TRBV2,CASSETSGGYNEQFF,TGTGCCAGCAGTGAGACTAGCGGGGGATACAATGAGCAGTTCTTC
TRBJ2-3,.,TRBD2,TRBV19,CASSDGTSGADTQYF,TGTGCCAGTAGCGATGGGACTAGCGGGGCGGATACGCAGTATTTT
TRBJ1-2,.,.,TRBV7-8,CASSSWGNRETNYGYTF,TGTGCCAGCTCGTCCTGGGGCAACAGGGAAACAAACTATGGCTACACCTTC
TRBJ1-4,.,TRBD1,TRBV28,CASSQGELEKLFF,TGTGCCAGCAGCCAGGGGGAGTTGGAAAAACTGTTTTTT
TRBJ2-7,.,TRBD2,TRBV5-5,CASSLGLVMYF,TGTGCCAGCAGCCTAGGACTAGTGATGTACTTC
TRBJ1-2,once,TRBD1,TRBV11-2,CASSSGQSVYGYTF,TGTGCCAGCAGCTCGGGACAGTCAGTCTATGGCTACACCTTC
TRBJ2-2,once,TRBD2,TRBV12-5,CASGPGTSGLNTGELFF,TGTGCTAGTGGACCGGGGACTAGCGGTTTGAACACCGGGGAGCTGTTTTTT
TRBJ2-1,.,TRBD1,TRBV2,CASSEETGVYNEQFF,TGTGCCAGCAGTGAAGAGACAGGGGTCTACAATGAGCAGTTCTTC